Each of the 12 T cell receptor beta chains below was sequenced from the same sample in a study of blood T cell repertoires in COVID-19. TCRdb's copy holds only in-frame clones and misses some; the assay was immunoSEQ multiplex PCR. The sample shows approximately 260,000 clones, 80% to 85% of them seen only once. The sequenced sample was PBMCs or T cells enriched from blood (not recorded which). Source of these receptors: a man between 45 and 60 years old who had recovered from COVID-19.

The V gene is TRBV10-1, the J gene TRBJ2-5; TRBD1 matches 8 bases. The germline gives CDR1 WNHNN, CDR2 SYGVQD (reference sequence). The ends lost 6 bases at V and 3 bases at J; junction bases unmatched: 12. The CDR3 has 16 amino acids. In DNA, the CDR3 is TGCGCCAGCAGCGCGGGCCAGGGGGCGGTTGAAGAGACCCAGTACTTC. Translating gives CASSAGQGAVEETQYF.

The chain joins TRBV6-5 to TRBJ1-2, with 9 positions matching TRBD1. V gave up 5 bases and J gave up 4 bases; unmatched junction bases: 5. This CDR3 region has 14 residues. Germline CDR1 reads MNHEY; CDR2 reads SVGAGI. This chain's CDR3 is CASSLDRGGYGYTF. The CDR3 DNA reads TGTGCCAGCAGTCTGGACAGGGGAGGCTATGGCTACACCTTC.

The chain has TRBV5-1 and TRBJ2-3; possibly TRBD2 for D (6 bases). The V gene lost 0 bases and the J gene lost 0 bases, with 17 bases spanning the gap. The CDR3 loop spans 18 amino acids. Looked up from germline, CDR1 is SGHRS and CDR2 is YFSETQ. The CDR3 nucleotides read TGCGCCAGCAGCTTGGGAGCCGGAGCGGGTCCTAGCACAGATACGCAGTATTTT. Amino acid sequence: CASSLGAGAGPSTDTQYF. The whole variable domain, filled in from reference TRBV5-1 and TRBJ2-3, reads KAGVTQTPRYLIKTRGQQVTLSCSPISGHRSVSWYQQTPGQGLQFLFEYFSETQRNKGNFPGRFSGRQFSNSRSEMNVSTLELGDSALYLCASSLGAGAGPSTDTQYFGPGTRLTVL.

V is TRBV3-1 (or the pseudogene TRBV3-2) and J is TRBJ2-2, with D maybe TRBD2 (6 bases). The V end was cut by 0 bases, the J end by 3 bases, with 14 bases between. The CDR3 contains 17 residues. CDR1 and CDR2 (germline): LGHDT, YNNKEL (reference sequence). The DNA for the CDR3 is TGTGCCAGCAGCCAAGAATGGGGGGAGGCGCACACCGGGGAGCTGTTTTTT. It codes for CASSQEWGEAHTGELFF.

The chain carries TRBV12-5 and TRBJ1-5; the D gene is possibly TRBD1 (6 bases). The CDR3 length is 14 residues. V gave up 6 bases and J gave up 11 bases, with 20 bases separating them. CDR1 LGHNT and CDR2 FRNRAP come from the germline V gene. As DNA, the CDR3 is TGTGCTAGTGGGCCTGACAGGTCTGATACGGCCCAGCATTTT. This sequence encodes CASGPDRSDTAQHF.

The chain couples TRBV7-3 to TRBJ1-2, with 7 bases lining up with TRBD1. The CDR3 contains 14 residues. The germline V gene has CDR1 SGHTA and CDR2 FQGTGA. Unmatched junction bases numbered 9, after V lost 3 bases and J lost 8 bases. This CDR3 is CASSFLDRVRGYTF. The CDR3 region has the DNA TGTGCCAGCAGCTTCCTCGACAGGGTGCGGGGCTACACCTTC.

The chain couples TRBV19 to TRBJ1-1; a weak D match, TRBD1 (6 bases). CDR1 is LNHDA, CDR2 SQIVND, per germline (reference sequence). The CDR3 runs 16 residues. The V end was cut by 5 bases, the J end by 1 base, with 17 bases between. The CDR3 reads CASSPVRTDPNTEAFF. CDR3 DNA: TGTGCCAGTAGTCCAGTTCGGACAGACCCGAACACTGAAGCTTTCTTT.

This chain links TRBV7-2 with TRBJ2-7; possible D gene TRBD2, 6 bases. This CDR3 has 12 residues. Trimming stripped 5 bases from V and 7 bases from J, with 12 bases between. CDR1 is SGHTA and CDR2 is FQGNSA in the germline V gene. The CDR3 nucleotides read TGTGCCAGCAGCGCGGCCGGGGGTGAGCAGTACTTC. The encoded protein is CASSAAGGEQYF.

V usage is TRBV5-1 and J usage is TRBJ2-3, with D perhaps matching TRBD1 (7 bases). From germline, CDR1 is SGHRS and CDR2 YFSETQ. The CDR3 extends over 16 amino acids. Trimming took off 4 bases at V and 2 bases at J, with 17 bases between the two ends. Here the CDR3 DNA reads TGCGCCAGCAGCGTATTCCAGGGGGGCCCCACAGATACGCAGTATTTT. It yields the protein CASSVFQGGPTDTQYF.

There are a few counts of this clone. Other DNA sequences in this specimen translate into the identical CDR3. V usage is TRBV5-1 and J usage is TRBJ2-3, with D hard to call. This CDR3 has 13 residues. V dropped 4 bases and J dropped 0 bases, with 6 bases sitting between them. CDR1 is SGHRS, CDR2 YFSETQ, per germline. The CDR3 spells CASSPLSTDTQYF. CDR3 sequence (DNA): TGCGCCAGCAGCCCTTTAAGCACAGATACGCAGTATTTT.

This chain uses TRBV4-3 with TRBJ2-2; 9 nucleotides agree with TRBD2. CDR3 length: 17 amino acids. V shed 0 bases, J shed 4 bases, and the junction held 6 bases outside the gene matches. Looked up from germline, CDR1 is LGHNA and CDR2 is YSLEER. The CDR3 coding sequence is TGCGCCAGCAGCCAAGAAGGTAGCGGGAGATTCACCGGGGAGCTGTTTTTT. Translated, it gives CASSQEGSGRFTGELFF.

The gene calls are TRBV29-1 and TRBJ2-4; 7 positions agree with TRBD2. CDR1 and CDR2 (germline): SQVTM, ANQGSEA. This CDR3 has 13 residues. J lost 6 bases, V lost 4 bases, and 6 bases had no gene match. CDR3 nucleotides: TGCAGCGTTGTGGGATCGGGAGGAAACATTCAGTACTTC. This gives the protein CSVVGSGGNIQYF.